Below are 4 T cell receptor beta chains sequenced from a single sample in a study of cytomegalovirus exposure and HLA in healthy donors. In the PCR, 60 Vbeta and 13 Jbeta primers were used. Method: immunoSEQ multiplex PCR; TCRdb's copy keeps in-frame clones and lacks some. The sample yields around 190,000 clones, 75% to 90% seen once. Sequencing input: PBMCs. These TCRs come from a woman in her thirties in good health and CMV-seronegative.

The rearrangement links TRBV5-1 to TRBJ1-3; D is possibly TRBD1 (5 bases). Trimming left V 2 bases short and J 0 bases short, with 9 bases between. Germline CDR1 and CDR2: SGHRS and YFSETQ. CDR3 length: 15 residues. Here the CDR3 DNA reads TGCGCCAGCAGCTTCGGGGGATTCTCTGGAAACACCATATATTTT. This translates into CASSFGGFSGNTIYF.

This clone was detected a few times. The chain joins TRBV6-1 to TRBJ2-2; D might be TRBD1 (6 bases). The CDR3 length is 13 residues. Trimming removed 5 bases from V and 8 bases from J, with 12 bases in between. Germline lookup yields CDR1 MNHNS and CDR2 SASEGT. CDR3 nucleotides: TGTGCCAGCAGTCCCGGGACATCAGGGGAGCTGTTTTTT. This codes for CASSPGTSGELFF.

The chain links TRBV11-2 to TRBJ2-2; a possible D gene is TRBD2 (6 bases). Deletions cut 5 bases from V and 1 base from J, with 11 bases between. There are 15 residues in the CDR3. The germline V gene encodes CDR1 SGHAT and CDR2 FQNNGV. The CDR3 reads CASSMGLGNTGELFF. The CDR3 DNA is TGTGCCAGCAGCATGGGACTCGGGAACACCGGGGAGCTGTTTTTT.

This sequence joins TRBV15 and TRBJ2-2, with 11 bases that match TRBD2. This CDR3 comprises 16 residues. From germline, CDR1 is LNHNV and CDR2 YYDKDF (reference sequence). Germline trimming cut 5 bases from V and 6 bases from J; bases unmatched to any gene: 8. The CDR3 region is CATSGPTSGEAGELFF. CDR3 sequence (DNA): TGTGCCACCAGCGGCCCGACTAGCGGGGAAGCCGGGGAGCTGTTTTTT.